The clone carrying this TCR beta chain was seen a few times. Its antigen is still unknown. Method: immunoSEQ multiplex PCR; TCRdb's copy keeps in-frame clones and lacks some. The sample includes 20,000 to 25,000 clones, 65% to 85% of them seen just once. V shed 0 bases and J shed 7 bases, with 8 bases lying between them. The V gene's germline CDR1 is SGDLS and CDR2 YYNGEE. CDR3 length: 13 residues. Autoimmune disease history or systemic immunosuppression meant exclusion. Samples were taken at baseline and on day 1 of cycles 4 and 7. The record originates from a study of OX40 agonist ivuxolimab in advanced cancers. Study-level findings and limits: The expanded peripheral T cells' antigen specificity was not determined.

This chain uses TRBV9 with TRBJ2-1; unclear D gene. Sequencing used CD4+ or CD8+ T cells sorted from blood, obtained in a trial of the OX40 agonist ivuxolimab. This receptor was taken from an adult with an advanced solid tumor such as melanoma, head and neck, liver or kidney cancer. The CDR3 is CASSVAQANEQFF. CDR3 sequence (DNA): TGTGCCAGCAGCGTAGCGCAGGCTAATGAGCAGTTCTTC.